Each of the 29 T cell receptor beta chains below was sequenced from the same sample in a study of T-cell reconstitution after alpha-beta-depleted transplantation in children. The TCRbeta library incorporated unique molecular identifiers. TCRdb fed the PCR reads into MiXCR, producing one record per CDR3 protein. The sample holds under 250,000 distinct CDR3 sequences, approximately 6.3% seen once. The source was PBMCs, collected before TCRalphabeta/CD19-depleted stem cell transplant. The receptors here all came from a boy younger than 10 with acute lymphoblastic leukemia, due to receive a stem cell transplant.

This clonotype was observed a few times. The genes are TRBV11-3 and TRBJ2-2; unclear D gene. The CDR3 is made up of 12 amino acids. Per germline, CDR1 SGHNT and CDR2 YENEEA. V lost 10 bases, J lost 4 bases, and 10 bases lay in between. The CDR3, as DNA: TGTGCCACCTCTCAAGCCACCGGGGAGCTGTTTTTT. Translated, it gives CATSQATGELFF.

Many counts were recorded for this clonotype. The rearrangement uses TRBV27 and TRBJ2-7; D is ambiguous. V was cut by 5 bases and J by 2 bases, with 7 bases left in between. This CDR3 contains 12 residues. Germline CDR1 and CDR2: MNHEY and SMNVEV (reference sequence). CDR3 amino acids: CASSGPTYEQYF. The CDR3 coding sequence is TGTGCCAGCAGTGGACCCACCTACGAGCAGTACTTC.

Notes on this clonotype: A much larger clone differs from this one at a single base, so this may be a read error. This likely comes from a read error, as the CDR3 has no conserved phenylalanine or tryptophan at its end. V is TRBV9 and J is TRBJ1-2; no definite D call. The CDR3 spans 10 residues. Per germline, CDR1 SGDLS and CDR2 YYNGEE. Between the trimmed V and J ends, which lost 7 bases and 4 bases, there was a span of 5 bases. CDR3 nucleotides: TGTGCCAGCGCAAGCTATGGCTACACCTGC. Residues: CASASYGYTC.

This clonotype has a count of ten or more. V is TRBV5-4 and J is TRBJ2-4; D remains unclear. Trimming shortened V by 3 bases and J by 3 bases, and 7 bases separated the two germline ends. This CDR3 has 13 amino acids. CDR1 is SGHNT and CDR2 is YYREEE in the germline V gene (reference sequence). The CDR3 spells CASSSGDKNIQYF. The CDR3, as DNA: TGTGCCAGCAGCTCCGGTGACAAAAACATTCAGTACTTC.

This clonotype has more than one count but fewer than ten. CDR3 DNA: TGTGCCAGCACAACAGGGGGCGCTGGAAACACCATATATTTT. This translates into CASTTGGAGNTIYF. The chain recombines TRBV2 with TRBJ1-3, with 9 positions matching TRBD1. The CDR3 consists of 14 residues. The germline V gene has CDR1 SNHLY and CDR2 FYNNEI. With V trimmed by 7 bases and J by 2 bases, 3 bases remained unmatched.

This clonotype was seen a handful of times. V is TRBV5-1 and J is TRBJ2-1; 9 bases match TRBD2. Trimming removed 1 base from V and 2 bases from J; junction bases left unmatched: 1. The CDR3 runs to 15 residues. Germline-derived CDR1 and CDR2 are SGHRS and YFSETQ. The CDR3 reads CASSLTSGPYNEQFF. In nucleotides, the CDR3 is TGCGCCAGCAGCTTGACTAGCGGGCCCTACAATGAGCAGTTCTTC.

The chain is built from TRBV6-4 and TRBJ2-5, with unresolved D. Germline-derived CDR1 and CDR2 are MRHNA and SNTAGT. The CDR3 runs 13 residues. Trimming shortened V by 2 bases and J by 1 base, and 5 bases separated the two germline ends. This CDR3 reads CASSDGPQETQYF. As DNA, the CDR3 is TGTGCCAGCAGTGACGGACCCCAAGAGACCCAGTACTTC.

This clonotype showed up many times. The chain combines TRBV5-6 with TRBJ2-7, with D possibly being TRBD2 (5 bases). CDR1 SGHDT and CDR2 YYEEEE come from the germline V gene. CDR3 length: 13 residues. V was pared by 4 bases and J by 6 bases, with 14 bases between. In DNA, the CDR3 is TGTGCCAGCAGCGTCGGACTGATTAGCGAGCAGTACTTC. Amino acids: CASSVGLISEQYF.

The rearrangement links TRBV20-1 to TRBJ1-1; the D gene is possibly TRBD1 (5 bases). The ends were cut back, 4 bases at V and 6 bases at J, with 15 bases in the middle. This CDR3 has 13 residues. Germline lookup yields CDR1 DFQATT and CDR2 SNEGSKA (reference sequence). CDR3 in amino acids: CSAKYGTVAEAFF. CDR3 nucleotides: TGCAGTGCTAAGTATGGGACGGTTGCTGAAGCTTTCTTT.

This clonotype was seen many times. This chain uses TRBV28 with TRBJ1-5; D remains ambiguous. Trimming left V 9 bases short and J 4 bases short, with 19 bases between. The CDR3 has 15 amino acids. CDR1 and CDR2 (germline): MDHEN, SYDVKM. CDR3 protein: CASIPGAGPNQPQHF. The DNA for the CDR3 is TGTGCCAGTATCCCGGGTGCAGGCCCGAATCAGCCCCAGCATTTT.

This clonotype was picked up a small number of times. The rearrangement uses TRBV7-2 and TRBJ1-3; TRBD1 matches 10 bases. V lost 0 bases to trimming and J lost 4 bases; unmatched junction nucleotides: 6. CDR3 length equals 17 residues. CDR1 is SGHTA and CDR2 is FQGNSA in the germline V gene. The DNA of the CDR3 is TGTGCCAGCAGCTTAGCGCGGGGACAGGGGTCGGGAAACACCATATATTTT. Translation: CASSLARGQGSGNTIYF.

This clonotype appeared many times. V and J are TRBV11-2 and TRBJ1-6; tentative D call: TRBD1 (5 bases). This CDR3 contains 16 residues. V gave up 7 bases and J gave up 7 bases, with 20 bases separating them. Germline values: CDR1 SGHAT, CDR2 FQNNGV. The CDR3 region has the DNA TGTGCCAGCATCTCCGGCGGGGGAACGCTCAATTCACCCCTCCACTTT. Protein: CASISGGGTLNSPLHF.

This clonotype was seen many times. This sequence joins TRBV2 and TRBJ2-7; no definite D call. The CDR3 is 15 amino acids. CDR1 is SNHLY, CDR2 FYNNEI, per germline. V lost 4 bases to trimming and J lost 2 bases, with 15 bases between them. The CDR3 sequence: CASSGASIFTYEQYF. Written as DNA, the CDR3 is TGTGCCAGCAGTGGGGCTAGTATCTTTACCTACGAGCAGTACTTC.

This clonotype was detected ten times or more. V gene TRBV12-3 or TRBV12-4 combines with J gene TRBJ1-1; no reliable D call. The CDR3 runs to 13 residues. Trimming shortened V by 6 bases and J by 6 bases, and 14 bases separated the two germline ends. CDR3 sequence reads: CASSLSVGSEAFF. The DNA of the CDR3 is TGTGCCAGCAGCCTCTCCGTGGGGTCTGAAGCTTTCTTT.

There are many counts of this clonotype. The chain recombines TRBV28 with TRBJ2-2; weak D call: TRBD1 (6 bases). The CDR3 spans 17 residues. Germline assignment: CDR1 MDHEN and CDR2 SYDVKM. Trimming took off 7 bases at V and 5 bases at J, with 23 bases between the two ends. CDR3 DNA: TGTGCCAGCACTACAACAGGGTCCACTGATCTTACCGGGGAGCTGTTTTTT. It is translated as CASTTTGSTDLTGELFF.

This clonotype was detected ten times or more. The rearrangement uses TRBV10-3 and TRBJ2-2; D unresolved. The CDR3 runs 12 residues. CDR1 and CDR2 from the germline V gene are ENHRY and SYGVKD. V was trimmed by 7 bases and J by 8 bases, leaving 11 bases between them. The chain's CDR3 is CAIMVAGGELFF. CDR3 coding DNA: TGTGCCATCATGGTTGCTGGAGGGGAGCTGTTTTTT.

This clonotype has just a few counts. The V gene is TRBV14, the J gene TRBJ2-1; TRBD1 is a possible D gene (6 bases). Germline CDR1 and CDR2: SGHDN and FVKESK. V was cut by 4 bases and J by 3 bases, with 16 bases left in between. The CDR3 extends over 16 amino acids. For the CDR3, the DNA is TGTGCCAGCAGCCTAGGACAGTCACTTTACTACAATGAGCAGTTCTTC. Protein: CASSLGQSLYYNEQFF.

The rearrangement links TRBV11-2 to TRBJ2-2, with 11 bases that match TRBD1. V lost 3 bases and J lost 3; bases outside the gene matches: 9. The V gene's germline CDR1 is SGHAT and CDR2 FQNNGV. This CDR3 region has 18 residues. The CDR3 is CASSFGTGGFSDTGELFF. The CDR3 bases are TGTGCCAGCAGCTTCGGGACAGGGGGTTTTTCGGACACCGGGGAGCTGTTTTTT. Using reference TRBV11-2 and TRBJ2-2 for the parts outside the CDR3, the full variable domain is EAGVAQSPRYKIIEKRQSVAFWCNPISGHATLYWYQQILGQGPKLLIQFQNNGVVDDSQLPKDRFSAERLKGVDSTLKIQPAKLEDSAVYLCASSFGTGGFSDTGELFFGEGSRLTVL.

This clonotype occurred many times. The chain is built from TRBV7-2 and TRBJ1-6; 7 nucleotides match TRBD1. The CDR3 is 13 residues long. CDR1 is SGHTA and CDR2 is FQGNSA in the germline V gene. V dropped 3 bases and J dropped 8; count of bases not matched to a gene: 1. CDR3 sequence (DNA): TGTGCCAGCAGCTTCCAGGGGGATTCACCCCTCCACTTT. Residues: CASSFQGDSPLHF.

This clonotype was counted at least ten times. This chain links TRBV20-1 with TRBJ1-5; D not resolved. Trimming removed 3 bases at V and 9 bases at J, with 21 bases between. Germline V gene data show CDR1 as DFQATT and CDR2 as SNEGSKA (reference sequence). The CDR3 covers 15 residues. CDR3 in amino acids: CSASSPRTQLGPQHF. CDR3 coding DNA: TGCAGTGCTAGTTCCCCCCGGACCCAATTAGGGCCCCAGCATTTT.

This clonotype was observed at least ten times. The chain is built from TRBV29-1 and TRBJ2-2; the match to TRBD1 covers 8 bases. This CDR3 has 15 residues. J lost 6 bases, V lost 7 bases, and 13 bases had no gene match. The germline gives CDR1 SQVTM, CDR2 ANQGSEA. The CDR3 region is CSARAPDRVAGELFF. CDR3 sequence (DNA): TGCAGCGCCCGAGCCCCGGACAGGGTGGCCGGGGAGCTGTTTTTT.

In its sample, this clonotype was seen a few times. The chain recombines TRBV9 with TRBJ2-3; 10 bases line up with TRBD2. Trimming at V came to 0 bases and at J to 6 bases, leaving 4 bases not matched to a gene. The CDR3 totals 15 residues. Per the germline V gene, CDR1 is SGDLS and CDR2 is YYNGEE. The CDR3 loop reads CASSVASGRGDTQYF. DNA for the CDR3: TGTGCCAGCAGCGTAGCGAGCGGGAGGGGGGATACGCAGTATTTT. The whole variable domain, remainder taken from reference TRBV9 and TRBJ2-3, is DSGVTQTPKHLITATGQRVTLRCSPRSGDLSVYWYQQSLDQGLQFLIQYYNGEERAKGNILERFSAQQFPDLHSELNLSSLELGDSALYFCASSVASGRGDTQYFGPGTRLTVL.

This clonotype was counted at least ten times. The V call is TRBV4-3, the J call TRBJ2-2, with unresolved D. Trimming stripped 5 bases from V and 4 bases from J, with 5 bases between. The length of the CDR3 is 12 residues. Germline loops: CDR1 LGHNA, CDR2 YSLEER. The CDR3, as DNA: TGCGCCAGCAGCTTCCGCACCGGGGAGCTGTTTTTT. It is translated as CASSFRTGELFF.

The J gene is TRBJ1-2, the V gene TRBV12-3 or TRBV12-4, with TRBD1 as a possible D gene (5 bases). Trimming removed 4 bases at V and 8 bases at J, with 17 bases between. This CDR3 spans 14 amino acids. DNA of the CDR3: TGTGCCAGCAGTTCTACCGACAGAGGTGCCGGCTACACCTTC. Its translation is CASSSTDRGAGYTF.

This clonotype was counted many times. The CDR3 spells CASRADDEKLFF. DNA for the CDR3: TGTGCCAGCAGGGCCGATGATGAAAAACTGTTTTTT. The chain joins TRBV2 to TRBJ1-4; D is uncertain. Trimming took 6 bases from V and 6 from J, leaving 8 bases between them. The CDR3 is 12 amino acids. Germline-derived CDR1 and CDR2 are SNHLY and FYNNEI.

The chain recombines TRBV28 with TRBJ2-1; TRBD2 matches at 8 bases. This CDR3 has 16 amino acids. V was clipped by 6 bases and J by 1 base; unmatched bases: 8. Germline CDR1 reads MDHEN; CDR2 reads SYDVKM. The DNA for the CDR3 is TGTGCCAGCAGCCGGGAGGGCCAGAATTCCTACAATGAGCAGTTCTTC. Amino acid sequence: CASSREGQNSYNEQFF. The whole variable domain, remainder taken from reference TRBV28 and TRBJ2-1, is DVKVTQSSRYLVKRTGEKVFLECVQDMDHENMFWYRQDPGLGLRLIYFSYDVKMKEKGDIPEGYSVSREKKERFSLILESASTNQTSMYLCASSREGQNSYNEQFFGPGTRLTVL.

This clonotype was counted at least ten times. The chain carries TRBV28 and TRBJ2-1; D remains ambiguous. CDR3 length equals 12 residues. Germline V gene data show CDR1 as MDHEN and CDR2 as SYDVKM. Trimming left V 3 bases short and J 2 bases short, with 2 bases between. The CDR3 region has the DNA TGTGCCAGCAGTTTTACCTACAATGAGCAGTTCTTC. This encodes CASSFTYNEQFF.

The chain combines TRBV12-3 or TRBV12-4 with TRBJ2-2; no clear D. The CDR3 length is 14 residues. Trimming left V 4 bases short and J 5 bases short, with 11 bases between. CDR3 region: CASSYIQTTGELFF. In DNA, the CDR3 is TGTGCCAGCAGTTACATACAAACTACCGGGGAGCTGTTTTTT.

In this sample, this clonotype turned up a few times. The chain combines TRBV20-1 with TRBJ2-5; tentatively, D is TRBD2 (7 bases). Germline CDR1 reads DFQATT; CDR2 reads SNEGSKA (reference sequence). This CDR3 has 13 amino acids. Trimming pared 5 bases from V and 5 bases from J, leaving 15 bases between. CDR3 residues: CSASGGSMETQYF. The DNA of the CDR3 is TGCAGTGCTTCGGGGGGCTCGATGGAGACCCAGTACTTC.